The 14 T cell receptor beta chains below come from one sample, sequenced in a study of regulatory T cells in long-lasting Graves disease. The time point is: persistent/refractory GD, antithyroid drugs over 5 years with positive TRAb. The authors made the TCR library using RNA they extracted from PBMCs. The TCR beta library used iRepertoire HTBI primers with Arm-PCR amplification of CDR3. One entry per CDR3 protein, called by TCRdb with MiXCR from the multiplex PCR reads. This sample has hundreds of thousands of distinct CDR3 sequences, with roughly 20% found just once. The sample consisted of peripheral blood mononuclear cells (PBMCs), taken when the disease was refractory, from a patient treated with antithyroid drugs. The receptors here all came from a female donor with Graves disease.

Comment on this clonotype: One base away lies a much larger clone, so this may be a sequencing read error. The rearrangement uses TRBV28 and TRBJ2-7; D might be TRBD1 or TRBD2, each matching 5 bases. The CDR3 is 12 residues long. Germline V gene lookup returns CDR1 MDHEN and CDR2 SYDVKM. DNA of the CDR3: TGTGCCAGCAGTTTCTCAGGGAGAGAGCAGTGCTTC. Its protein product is CASSFSGREQCF.

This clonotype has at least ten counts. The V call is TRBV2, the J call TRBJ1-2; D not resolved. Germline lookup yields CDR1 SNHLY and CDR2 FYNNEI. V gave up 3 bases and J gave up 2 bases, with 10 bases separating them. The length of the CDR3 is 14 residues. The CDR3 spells CASSDQGGNYGYTF. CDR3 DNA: TGTGCCAGCAGTGATCAAGGAGGGAACTATGGCTACACCTTC.

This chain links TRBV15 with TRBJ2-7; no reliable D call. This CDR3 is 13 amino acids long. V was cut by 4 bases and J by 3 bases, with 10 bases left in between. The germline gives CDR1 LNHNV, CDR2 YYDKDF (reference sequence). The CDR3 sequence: CATSTDESYEQYF. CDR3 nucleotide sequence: TGTGCCACCAGCACTGACGAAAGCTACGAGCAGTACTTC. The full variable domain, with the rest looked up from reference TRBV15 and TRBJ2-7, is DAMVIQNPRYQVTQFGKPVTLSCSQTLNHNVMYWYQQKSSQAPKLLFHYYDKDFNNEADTPDNFQSRRPNTSFCFLDIRSPGLGDTAMYLCATSTDESYEQYFGPGTRLTVT.

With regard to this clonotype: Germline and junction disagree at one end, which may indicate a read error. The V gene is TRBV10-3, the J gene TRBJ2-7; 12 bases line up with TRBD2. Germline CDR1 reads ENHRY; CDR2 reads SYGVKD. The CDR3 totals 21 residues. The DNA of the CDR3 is TGTGCCACCAGTGGACAAAAGATGGACTGGCGCCTAGCGGGAGGGCCGGGGGAGCAGTACTTC. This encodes CATSGQKMDWRLAGGPGEQYF.

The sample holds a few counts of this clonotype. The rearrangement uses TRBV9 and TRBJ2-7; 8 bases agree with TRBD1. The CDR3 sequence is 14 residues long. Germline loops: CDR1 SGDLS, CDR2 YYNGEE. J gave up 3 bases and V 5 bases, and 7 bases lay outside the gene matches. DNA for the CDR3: TGTGCCAGCAGTGGACAGGGACAGGACTACGAGCAGTACTTC. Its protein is CASSGQGQDYEQYF. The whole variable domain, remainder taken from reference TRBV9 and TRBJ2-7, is DSGVTQTPKHLITATGQRVTLRCSPRSGDLSVYWYQQSLDQGLQFLIQYYNGEERAKGNILERFSAQQFPDLHSELNLSSLELGDSALYFCASSGQGQDYEQYFGPGTRLTVT.

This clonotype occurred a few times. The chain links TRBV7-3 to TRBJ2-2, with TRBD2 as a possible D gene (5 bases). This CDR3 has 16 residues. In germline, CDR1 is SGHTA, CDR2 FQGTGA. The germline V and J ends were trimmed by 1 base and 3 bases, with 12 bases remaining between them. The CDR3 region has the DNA TGTGCCAGCAGCTTAAGACCTAGCTTCGACACCGGGGAGCTGTTTTTT. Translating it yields CASSLRPSFDTGELFF.

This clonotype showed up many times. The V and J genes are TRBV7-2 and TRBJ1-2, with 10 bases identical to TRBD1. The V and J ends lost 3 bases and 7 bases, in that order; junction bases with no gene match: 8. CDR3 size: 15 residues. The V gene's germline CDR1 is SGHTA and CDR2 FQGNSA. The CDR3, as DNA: TGTGCCAGCAGCTTGAACCGGGACAGGGGAGGTGGCTACACCTTC. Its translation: CASSLNRDRGGGYTF.

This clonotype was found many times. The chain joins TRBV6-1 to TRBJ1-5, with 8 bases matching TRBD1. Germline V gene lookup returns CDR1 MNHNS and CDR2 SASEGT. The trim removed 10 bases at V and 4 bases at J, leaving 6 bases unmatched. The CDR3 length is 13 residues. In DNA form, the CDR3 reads TGTGCCACCAAAGGACAGGGTAATCAGCCCCAGCATTTT. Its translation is CATKGQGNQPQHF.

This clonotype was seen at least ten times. The CDR3: CATQTGTGFSYEQYF. The CDR3 DNA follows: TGTGCCACTCAAACCGGGACAGGCTTCTCCTACGAGCAGTACTTC. This chain links TRBV2 with TRBJ2-7; 8 nucleotides agree with TRBD1. The V and J ends lost 10 bases and 0 bases, in that order; junction bases with no gene match: 11. The CDR3 length is 15 residues. Germline-derived CDR1 and CDR2 are SNHLY and FYNNEI.

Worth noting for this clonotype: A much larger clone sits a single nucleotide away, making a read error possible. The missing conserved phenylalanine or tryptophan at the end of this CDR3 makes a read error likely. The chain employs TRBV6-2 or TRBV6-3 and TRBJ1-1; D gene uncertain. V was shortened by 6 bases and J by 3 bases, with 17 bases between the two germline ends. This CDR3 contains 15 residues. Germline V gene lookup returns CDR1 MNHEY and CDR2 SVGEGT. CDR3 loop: CASSPLAGWDTEAFL. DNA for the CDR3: TGTGCCAGCAGCCCACTGGCGGGATGGGACACTGAAGCTTTCCTT.

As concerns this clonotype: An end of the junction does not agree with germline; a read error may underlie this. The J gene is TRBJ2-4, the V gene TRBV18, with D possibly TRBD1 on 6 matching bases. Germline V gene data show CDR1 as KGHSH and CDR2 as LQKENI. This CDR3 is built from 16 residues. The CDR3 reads CVSSPDERGAKNIQYF. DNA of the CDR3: TGTGTCAGCTCACCCGACGAAAGGGGGGCCAAAAACATTCAGTACTTC.

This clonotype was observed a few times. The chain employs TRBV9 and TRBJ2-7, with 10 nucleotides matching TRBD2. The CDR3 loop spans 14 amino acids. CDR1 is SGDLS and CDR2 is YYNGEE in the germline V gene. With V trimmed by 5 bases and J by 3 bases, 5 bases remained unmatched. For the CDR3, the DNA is TGTGCCAGCAGTGGGACTAGCGCAAGCTACGAGCAGTACTTC. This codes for CASSGTSASYEQYF. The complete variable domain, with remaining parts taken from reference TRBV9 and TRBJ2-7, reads DSGVTQTPKHLITATGQRVTLRCSPRSGDLSVYWYQQSLDQGLQFLIQYYNGEERAKGNILERFSAQQFPDLHSELNLSSLELGDSALYFCASSGTSASYEQYFGPGTRLTVT.

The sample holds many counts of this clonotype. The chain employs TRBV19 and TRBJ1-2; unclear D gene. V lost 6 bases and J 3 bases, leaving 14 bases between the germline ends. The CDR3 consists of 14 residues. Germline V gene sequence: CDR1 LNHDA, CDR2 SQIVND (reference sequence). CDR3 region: CASRPVISYYGYTF. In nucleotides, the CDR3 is TGTGCCAGTAGGCCGGTGATTAGCTACTATGGCTACACCTTC.

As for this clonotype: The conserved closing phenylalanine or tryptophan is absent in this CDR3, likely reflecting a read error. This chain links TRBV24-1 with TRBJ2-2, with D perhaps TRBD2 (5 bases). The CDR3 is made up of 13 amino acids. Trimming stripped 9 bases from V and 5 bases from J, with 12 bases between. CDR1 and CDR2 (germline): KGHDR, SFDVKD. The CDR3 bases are TGTGCCACCTACTCGGACTGGACCGGGGAGCTGTTTTCT. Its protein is CATYSDWTGELFS.